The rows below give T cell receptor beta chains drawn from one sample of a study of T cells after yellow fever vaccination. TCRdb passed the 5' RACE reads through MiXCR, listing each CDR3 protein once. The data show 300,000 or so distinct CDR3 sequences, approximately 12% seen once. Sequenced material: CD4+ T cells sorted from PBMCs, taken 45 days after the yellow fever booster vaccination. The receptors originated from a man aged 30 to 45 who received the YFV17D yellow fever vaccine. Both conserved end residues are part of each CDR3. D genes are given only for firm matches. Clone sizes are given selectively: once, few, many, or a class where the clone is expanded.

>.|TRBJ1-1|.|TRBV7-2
TGTGCCAGCAGCCCGACCACAGGAATGAACACTGAAGCTTTCTTT
CASSPTTGMNTEAFF
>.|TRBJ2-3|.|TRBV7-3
TGTGCCAGCAGCCCAATGGGATTCGACACAGATACGCAGTATTTT
CASSPMGFDTDTQYF
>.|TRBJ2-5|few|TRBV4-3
TGCGCCAGCAGCCAAGGGCCAAGGGAGACCCAGTACTTC
CASSQGPRETQYF
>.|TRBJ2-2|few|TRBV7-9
TGTGCCAGCCGGTCGTCTTCCGGGCCCGGGGAGCTGTTTTTT
CASRSSSGPGELFF
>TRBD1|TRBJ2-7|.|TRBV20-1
TGCAGTGCTAGAGCCAAGGACAGGACAATGCCCTACGAGCAGTACTTC
CSARAKDRTMPYEQYF
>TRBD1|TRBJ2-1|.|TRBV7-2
TGTGCCAGCAGCTTAGTGGGGACAGGGGGCATGAATGAGCAGTTCTTC
CASSLVGTGGMNEQFF
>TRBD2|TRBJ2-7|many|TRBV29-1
TGCAGCGTTCGAGGGACTAGCGCCGAGCAGTACTTC
CSVRGTSAEQYF
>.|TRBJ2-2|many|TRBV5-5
TGTGCCAGCAGCTTGGGGTCGTACACCGGGGAGCTGTTTTTT
CASSLGSYTGELFF
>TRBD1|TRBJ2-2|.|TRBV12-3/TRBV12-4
TGTGCCAGCAACAGGGACAGGACCGGGGAGCTGTTTTTT
CASNRDRTGELFF
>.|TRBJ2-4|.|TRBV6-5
TGTGCCACCCTAGCCAAAAACATTCAGTACTTC
CATLAKNIQYF
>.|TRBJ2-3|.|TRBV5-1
TGCGCCAGCAGCTTGGGGTCCGAAGCGCGAGATACGCAGTATTTT
CASSLGSEARDTQYF
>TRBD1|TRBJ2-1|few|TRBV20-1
TGCAGTGCTAGAGGGGCAGGGGGCCTTCACTACAATGAGCAGTTCTTC
CSARGAGGLHYNEQFF
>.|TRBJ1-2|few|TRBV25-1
TGTGCCAGCAGTGAATTCCGAGAGGCTGGCTACACCTTC
CASSEFREAGYTF
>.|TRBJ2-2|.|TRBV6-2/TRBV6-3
TGTGCCAGCAGTTACGCTTATCCCCCAGCGCCCGCGAACACCGGGGAGCTGTTTTTT
CASSYAYPPAPANTGELFF
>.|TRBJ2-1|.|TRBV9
TGTGCCAGCAGCGCACCACCTAGCTACAATGAGCAGTTCTTC
CASSAPPSYNEQFF